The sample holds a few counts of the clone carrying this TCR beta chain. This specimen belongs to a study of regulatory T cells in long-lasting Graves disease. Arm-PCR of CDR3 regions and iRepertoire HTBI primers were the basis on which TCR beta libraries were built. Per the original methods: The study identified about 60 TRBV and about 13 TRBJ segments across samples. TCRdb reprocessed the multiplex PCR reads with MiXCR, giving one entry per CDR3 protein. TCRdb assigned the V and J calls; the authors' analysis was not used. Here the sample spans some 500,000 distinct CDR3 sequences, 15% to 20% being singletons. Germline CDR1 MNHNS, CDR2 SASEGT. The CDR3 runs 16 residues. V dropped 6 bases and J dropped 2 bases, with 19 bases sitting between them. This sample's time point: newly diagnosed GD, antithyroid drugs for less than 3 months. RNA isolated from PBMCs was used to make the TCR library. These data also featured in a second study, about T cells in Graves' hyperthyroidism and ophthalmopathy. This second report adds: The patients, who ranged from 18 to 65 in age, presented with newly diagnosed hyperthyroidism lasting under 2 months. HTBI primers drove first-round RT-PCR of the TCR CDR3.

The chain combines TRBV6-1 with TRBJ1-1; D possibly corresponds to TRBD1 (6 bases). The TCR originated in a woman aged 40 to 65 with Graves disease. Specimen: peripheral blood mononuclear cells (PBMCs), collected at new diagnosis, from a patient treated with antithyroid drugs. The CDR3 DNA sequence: TGTGCCAGCAGGAGGGCCCAAGAGGGGGTAAACACTGAAGCTTTCTTT. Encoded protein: CASRRAQEGVNTEAFF.